Listed below are T cell receptor beta chains from one sample, sequenced in a study of identical twins. TCRdb re-derived calls from the 5' RACE reads in MiXCR, one entry per CDR3 protein. The table shows approximately 700,000 distinct CDR3 sequences, with 5.5% to 6.5% occurring only once. Sequences were obtained from naive T cells sorted from blood. Receptors were obtained from a young man in good health. CDR3s include the opening cysteine and the closing phenylalanine or tryptophan.

TRBV12-3/TRBV12-4	TRBJ1-1	CASSSRGPEYTEAFF
TRBV7-2	TRBJ1-5	CASSLQGRGNQPQHF
TRBV6-5	TRBJ2-1	CASSFGTSGSREQFF
TRBV3-1	TRBJ2-3	CASSPGTSGSIADTQYF
TRBV20-1	TRBJ2-1	CSARAASGLPYNEQFF
TRBV11-3	TRBJ2-1	CASSRWTSGNINEQFF
TRBV5-1	TRBJ1-1	CASSLNRLMNTEAFF
TRBV12-3/TRBV12-4	TRBJ2-1	CASSFYSYNEQFF
TRBV5-1	TRBJ2-1	CASSRGITSVSYNEQFF
TRBV5-1	TRBJ2-1	CASSLRPANYNEQFF
TRBV12-3/TRBV12-4	TRBJ1-2	CASSGPSGIGYGYTF
TRBV5-1	TRBJ2-4	CASSLELAGGGGAKNIQYF
TRBV11-2	TRBJ2-2	CASSLSPGQGIIGELFF
TRBV12-3/TRBV12-4	TRBJ1-1	CASSSRTNTEAFF
TRBV25-1	TRBJ2-1	CASSSRTSGRPEQFF
TRBV27	TRBJ2-1	CASSQVAGGEGYEQFF
TRBV6-2/TRBV6-3	TRBJ2-1	CASSYVGRLEQFF
TRBV28	TRBJ2-2	CASSLGDRVAGELFF
TRBV27	TRBJ1-6	CASGRLGQATNSPLHF
TRBV5-1	TRBJ2-2	CASTMYRDAGELFF
TRBV29-1	TRBJ2-5	CSVDLGQVQETQYF
TRBV5-1	TRBJ2-5	CASSPQQGPQETQYF
TRBV5-1	TRBJ2-5	CASSLASRAETQYF
TRBV7-9	TRBJ1-1	CASSFIITGQPNTEAFF
TRBV29-1	TRBJ2-4	CSVALAGGPENIQYF
TRBV27	TRBJ2-1	CASNSGVAGYNEQFF
TRBV19	TRBJ2-2	CASSPWTAAPNTGELFF
TRBV20-1	TRBJ2-1	CSATGTMYYNEQFF
TRBV3-1	TRBJ2-5	CASSPRTSKETQYF
TRBV11-2	TRBJ2-2	CASSADGAILQTTGELFF
TRBV3-1	TRBJ2-1	CASSQTVETDYNEQFF
TRBV2	TRBJ2-3	CASNQGGNTDTQYF
TRBV6-1	TRBJ2-3	CASSSGLVDTQYF
TRBV12-5	TRBJ2-1	CASGADRSPTEQFF
TRBV6-2/TRBV6-3	TRBJ2-1	CASSGRASLTGGLSSYNEQFF
TRBV7-2	TRBJ2-1	CASSPRDRPRGYNEQFF
TRBV7-2	TRBJ2-1	CASSFTPTEQFF
TRBV6-2/TRBV6-3	TRBJ2-3	CASSYPRGGRVNTQYF
TRBV12-3/TRBV12-4	TRBJ1-5	CASSLKDRSNQPQHF
TRBV28	TRBJ2-1	CASTSTQGSPYNEQFF
TRBV4-1	TRBJ2-7	CASSQEGFGYEQYF
TRBV20-1	TRBJ2-5	CSARDLGGSAETQYF
TRBV5-5	TRBJ1-4	CASSLATGEKLFF
TRBV5-1	TRBJ2-4	CASSLGQAAKNIQYF
TRBV5-1	TRBJ2-2	CASSPGAGELFF
TRBV18	TRBJ2-3	CASSLGDYGQYF
TRBV7-2	TRBJ2-2	CASSLSWQGARTGELFF
TRBV27	TRBJ2-2	CASSSSSPPGELFF
TRBV29-1	TRBJ2-3	CSVERDTQYF
TRBV6-6	TRBJ2-2	CASSVAGGGELFF
TRBV5-5	TRBJ2-2	CASSLGRPGDGELFF
TRBV9	TRBJ2-3	CASSPGTSALSDTQYF
TRBV20-1	TRBJ1-5	CSARRPGDQPQHF